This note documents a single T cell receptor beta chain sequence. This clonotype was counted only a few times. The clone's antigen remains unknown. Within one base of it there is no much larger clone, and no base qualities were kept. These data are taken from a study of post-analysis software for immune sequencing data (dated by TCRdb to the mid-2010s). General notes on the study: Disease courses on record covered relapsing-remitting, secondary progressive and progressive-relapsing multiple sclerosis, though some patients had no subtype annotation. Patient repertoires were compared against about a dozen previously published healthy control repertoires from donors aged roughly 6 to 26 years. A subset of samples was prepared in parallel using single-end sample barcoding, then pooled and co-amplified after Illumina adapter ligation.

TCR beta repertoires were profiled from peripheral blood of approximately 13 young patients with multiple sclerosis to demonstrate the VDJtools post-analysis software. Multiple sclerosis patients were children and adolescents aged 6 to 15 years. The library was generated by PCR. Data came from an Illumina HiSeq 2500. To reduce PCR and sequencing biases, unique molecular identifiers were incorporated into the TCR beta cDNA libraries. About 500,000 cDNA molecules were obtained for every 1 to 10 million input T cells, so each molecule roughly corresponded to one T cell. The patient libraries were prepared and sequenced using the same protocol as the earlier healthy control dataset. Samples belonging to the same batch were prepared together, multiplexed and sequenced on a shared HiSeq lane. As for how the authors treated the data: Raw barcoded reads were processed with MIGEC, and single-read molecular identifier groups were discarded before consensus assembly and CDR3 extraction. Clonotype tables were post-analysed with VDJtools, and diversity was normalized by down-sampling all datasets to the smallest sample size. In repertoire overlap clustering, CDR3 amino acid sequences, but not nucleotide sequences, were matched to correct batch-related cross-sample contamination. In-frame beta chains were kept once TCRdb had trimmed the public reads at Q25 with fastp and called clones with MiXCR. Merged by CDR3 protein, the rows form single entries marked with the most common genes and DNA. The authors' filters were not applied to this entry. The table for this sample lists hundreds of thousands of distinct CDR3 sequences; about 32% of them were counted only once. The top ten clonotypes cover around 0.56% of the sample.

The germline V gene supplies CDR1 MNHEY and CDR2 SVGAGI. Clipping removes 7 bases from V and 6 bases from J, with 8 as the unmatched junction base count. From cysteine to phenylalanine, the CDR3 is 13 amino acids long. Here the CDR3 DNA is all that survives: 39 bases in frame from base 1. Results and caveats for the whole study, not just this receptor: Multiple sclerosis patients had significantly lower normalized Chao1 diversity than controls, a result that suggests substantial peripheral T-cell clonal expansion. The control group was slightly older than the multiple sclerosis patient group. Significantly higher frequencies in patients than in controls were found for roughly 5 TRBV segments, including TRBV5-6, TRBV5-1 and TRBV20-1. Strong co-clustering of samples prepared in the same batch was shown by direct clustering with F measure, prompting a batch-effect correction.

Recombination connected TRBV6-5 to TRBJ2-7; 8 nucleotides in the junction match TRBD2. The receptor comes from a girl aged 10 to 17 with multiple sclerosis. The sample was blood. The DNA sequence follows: TGTGCCAGCACCTTAACTAGCGGAGCCGAGCAGTACTTC. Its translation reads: CASTLTSGAEQYF.